The 12 T cell receptor beta chains in this list originate from one sample, sequenced in a study of tumor and adjacent non-tumor tissue in lung cancer. No cell sorting was done before RNA was extracted from the tissue. Three rounds of nested PCR, following a modified ARM-PCR protocol, produced the TCRbeta library. TCRdb reprocessed the multiplex PCR reads with MiXCR, giving one entry per CDR3 protein. The sample shows some 80,000 distinct CDR3 sequences, about two thirds of them seen only once. The material sequenced was lung tumor tissue. These receptors came from a woman between 40 and 55 years old with non-small cell lung cancer.

The sample holds one count of this clonotype. A junction boundary mismatches the germline segment, possibly from a read error. The V and J genes are TRBV11-2 and TRBJ2-7; D not certain. Germline V gives CDR1 SGHAT, CDR2 FQNNGV. The CDR3 has 14 amino acids. In nucleotides, the CDR3 is TGTGGCAGTAGCTTGGTCTCAAACTCCTACGAGCAGTACTTT. Protein product: CGSSLVSNSYEQYF.

Notes on this clonotype: Germline is not matched at one junction end, which may reflect a read error. This chain links TRBV20-1 with TRBJ2-5; D remains ambiguous. CDR1 is DFQATT and CDR2 is SNEGSKA in the germline V gene (reference sequence). This CDR3 region has 12 residues. The CDR3 DNA follows: TGCAGTGAGGACGGACCCATGGAGACCCAGTATTTC. The encoded protein is CSEDGPMETQYF.

Concerning this clonotype: The missing conserved phenylalanine or tryptophan at the end of this CDR3 makes a read error likely. This chain connects TRBV6-1 to TRBJ2-5; D gene uncertain. The CDR3 totals 11 residues. Germline lookup yields CDR1 MNHNS and CDR2 SASEGT. Trimming took 6 bases from V and 5 from J, leaving 7 bases between them. The CDR3 DNA reads TGTGCCAGCAGGAATCTGGAGACCCAGTACATC. It specifies CASRNLETQYI.

V gene TRBV24-1 combines with J gene TRBJ2-3, with D possibly matching TRBD2 (6 bases). V dropped 4 bases and J dropped 0 bases, with 13 bases sitting between them. Germline CDR1 is KGHDR and CDR2 is SFDVKD. CDR3 length equals 16 residues. CDR3 amino acids: CATSDPGGTSTDTQYF. The CDR3 DNA reads as TGTGCCACCAGTGACCCCGGGGGTACTAGCACAGATACGCAGTATTTT.

Notes on this clonotype: At one end the junction does not follow the germline gene, possibly because of a read error. The CDR3 loop reads CARSQDVAGAGYEQYF. The DNA for the CDR3 is TGCGCCAGGAGCCAAGATGTTGCGGGAGCGGGCTACGAGCAGTACTTT. The gene calls are TRBV4-1 and TRBJ2-7; 7 nucleotides match TRBD2. The CDR3 loop spans 16 amino acids. Germline lookup yields CDR1 MGHRA and CDR2 YSYEKL.

The V gene is TRBV11-3, the J gene TRBJ2-7; D not resolved. From germline, CDR1 is SGHNT and CDR2 YENEEA. Between the trimmed V and J ends, which lost 5 bases and 4 bases, there was a span of 15 bases. This CDR3 is 14 amino acids long. DNA for the CDR3: TGTGCCAGCAGCCCCCCGGATGGGGTGTACGAGCAGTACTTC. This encodes CASSPPDGVYEQYF.

This clonotype has just a few counts. V usage is TRBV7-2 and J usage is TRBJ2-3; D perhaps matches TRBD2 (6 bases). The V end lost 5 bases, the J end lost 6 bases, and 15 bases lay between the germline ends. In germline, CDR1 is SGHTA, CDR2 FQGNSA. This CDR3 spans 14 amino acids. The CDR3 loop is CASSPGLASDTQYF. In DNA form, the CDR3 reads TGTGCCAGCAGCCCGGGACTGGCCTCGGATACGCAGTATTTT.

A remark on this clonotype: The conserved phenylalanine or tryptophan is not found at the CDR3 terminus, so this likely reflects a read error. Because the CDR3's place on the DNA is in doubt, the DNA is left out and the CDR3 is given as listed by TCRdb. This chain joins TRBV12-3 or TRBV12-4 and TRBJ1-6; the D call in the table, TRBD1, was not verified against the DNA. 12 amino acids form the CDR3, both terminal residues included. The CDR3 sequence is CASSVRGSPPHL.

In the case of this clonotype: A much larger clone lies a single base off, so this may be a read error. As the CDR3 is not closed by the conserved phenylalanine or tryptophan, this likely results from a read error. This chain links TRBV28 with TRBJ2-7; TRBD1 aligns across 11 bases. V lost 3 bases to trimming and J lost 5 bases; unmatched junction nucleotides: 6. The CDR3 covers 15 residues. Germline CDR1 and CDR2: MDHEN and SYDVKM. The chain's CDR3 is CASSFGQGAPHEQYL. The CDR3 nucleotides read TGTGCCAGCAGTTTTGGACAGGGGGCGCCCCACGAGCAGTACTTG.

This clonotype was observed a single time. In this CDR3 the conserved last residue, phenylalanine or tryptophan, is missing, so a read error is likely. The limits of the CDR3 on the DNA are not certain, so only TCRdb's listed CDR3 is given. The chain uses TRBV6-2 or TRBV6-3 and TRBJ1-1. Inclusive of both ends, the CDR3 amounts to 13 amino acids. Germline V gene data show CDR1 as MNHEY and CDR2 as SVGEGT. The CDR3 is CASSRTGNTEALI.

For this clonotype: No conserved phenylalanine or tryptophan is present at the end of the CDR3, so a read error is the likely explanation. The limits of the CDR3 on the DNA are not certain, so only TCRdb's listed CDR3 is given. This chain connects TRBV12-3 or TRBV12-4 to TRBJ1-1; whether TRBD1, the table's D call, matches the DNA was not checked. The CDR3 has 12 amino acids, counting both end residues. CDR3 protein: CASSLSSGKGLS.

To note about this clonotype: An end of the junction differs from the germline gene, which may be a read error. The rearrangement uses TRBV29-1 and TRBJ2-2, with a weak D call TRBD2 (6 bases). The CDR3 is 14 residues long. Germline-derived CDR1 and CDR2 are SQVTM and ANQGSEA. The CDR3 region is CSVKGTSTGGELIF. In nucleotides, the CDR3 is TGCAGCGTTAAGGGCACCTCGACCGGCGGGGAGCTGATTTTC.